The rows below give T cell receptor beta chains drawn from one sample of a study of T cell repertoires in cytomegalovirus infection. TCRdb fed the reads into MiXCR, producing one record per CDR3 protein. The sample contains about 530,000 distinct CDR3 sequences, more than 20% of which appear only once. Sequencing was performed on PBMCs. These receptors were obtained from a human donor in good health (CMV status not recorded). Some clones in this sample may be carry-over from other donors' samples. Each CDR3 is given with its conserved first and last residue. The D gene is left open where the match is weak. Clone size is given for some rows only: seen once, a few or many times, or a class if the clone is expanded.

V gene,D gene,J gene,clone size,CDR3 DNA,CDR3 protein
TRBV12-3/TRBV12-4,NA,TRBJ2-4,many,TGTGCCAGCAGTGGAGGGGGTTGGGCAGGCGCCAAAAACATTCAGTACTTC,CASSGGGWAGAKNIQYF
TRBV29-1,TRBD1,TRBJ1-1,few,TGCAGCGTTGATTACAGGGGGCCCACTGAAGCTTTCTTT,CSVDYRGPTEAFF
TRBV11-2,NA,TRBJ1-1,few,TGTGCCAGCAGCTTAATGGGGGTGAATGAAGCTTTCTTT,CASSLMGVNEAFF
TRBV12-3/TRBV12-4,NA,TRBJ2-3,NA,TGTGCCAGCCTCCGGTATCGAGAACTTGACACAGATACGCAGTATTTT,CASLRYRELDTDTQYF
TRBV7-9,TRBD2,TRBJ2-1,few,TGTGCCAGCAGGCCTAGCGGGAGTGAGTCGGGGTTCTTC,CASRPSGSESGFF
TRBV19,NA,TRBJ2-2,NA,TGTGCCAGTAGTATACGGGAGTTGAACACCGGGGAGCTGTTTTTT,CASSIRELNTGELFF
TRBV7-8,TRBD1,TRBJ1-1,many,TGTGCCAGCAGCACCCGGGACAGGGGTTACACTGAAGCTTTCTTT,CASSTRDRGYTEAFF
TRBV7-2,NA,TRBJ2-5,many,TGTGCCAGCAGCTTAGCGGGACACTCCGCGGAGACCCAGTACTTC,CASSLAGHSAETQYF
TRBV6-2/TRBV6-3,NA,TRBJ2-4,NA,TGTGCCAGCAGTAGATTCCAAGTAGCCAAAAACATTCAGTACTTC,CASSRFQVAKNIQYF
TRBV19,NA,TRBJ1-1,many,TGTGCCAGTAGAGCGGGACACAGGAACACTGAAGCTTTCTTT,CASRAGHRNTEAFF
TRBV30,NA,TRBJ1-2,NA,TGTGCCTGGACCCGGCGTTATGACAGCGACTATGGCTACACCTTC,CAWTRRYDSDYGYTF
TRBV7-8,TRBD1,TRBJ1-2,NA,TGTGCCAGCAGCCTAGGGACAGGGGGCTACACCTTC,CASSLGTGGYTF
TRBV6-2/TRBV6-3,NA,TRBJ1-1,NA,TGTGCCAGCAGTTACTCCTGGGGTGTGCGGACTGAAGCTTTCTTT,CASSYSWGVRTEAFF
TRBV29-1,NA,TRBJ1-1,NA,TGCAGCGTTGATCCTCCCCCTGGGGGGGGCGTGAACACTGAAGCTTTCTTT,CSVDPPPGGGVNTEAFF
TRBV7-2,NA,TRBJ1-4,many,TGTGCCAGCAGCCCATCCGGGACCCCTACTGAAAAACTGTTTTTT,CASSPSGTPTEKLFF
TRBV5-8,NA,TRBJ2-3,NA,TGTGCCAGCAGCTCTCCTGGGGTGGAGTATTTT,CASSSPGVEYF
TRBV7-2,NA,TRBJ2-7,few,TGTGCCAGCAGCTTAGCGCCCACAAGGAGCTCCTACGAGCAGTACTTC,CASSLAPTRSSYEQYF
TRBV10-2,NA,TRBJ2-3,few,TGCGCCAGCAGTTTGACTAACCCTAGCACAGATACGCAGTATTTT,CASSLTNPSTDTQYF
TRBV7-2,NA,TRBJ1-3,many,TGTGCCAGCAGTCCGCCCCACTACTCTGGAAACACCATATATTTT,CASSPPHYSGNTIYF
TRBV7-8,NA,TRBJ1-5,few,TGTGCCAGCAGCTTAGTTCTGGGAATGAGCAATCAGCCCCAGCATTTT,CASSLVLGMSNQPQHF
TRBV2,TRBD2,TRBJ2-5,few,TGTGCCGGTATACTAGCGGTCCAAGAGACCCAGTACTTC,CAGILAVQETQYF
TRBV12-3/TRBV12-4,TRBD2,TRBJ2-3,many,TGTGCCAGCAGTTTCGGGCGGGAGACAGATACGCAGTATTTT,CASSFGRETDTQYF
TRBV27,NA,TRBJ1-4,few,TGTGCCAGCAGTTTACTTCCGGGAACAACTAATGAAAAACTGTTTTTT,CASSLLPGTTNEKLFF
TRBV7-2,NA,TRBJ1-2,few,TGTGCCAGCAGCTCCCCCGCCAGGTCGGGCGAGGGCTACACCTTC,CASSSPARSGEGYTF
TRBV5-1,NA,TRBJ1-5,NA,TGCGCCAGCAGCTTGTTTGGGGGGGGGCCCCAGCATTTT,CASSLFGGGPQHF
TRBV7-2,NA,TRBJ2-5,many,TGTGCCAGCAGCTTTTTGCTGTCTGAGACCCAGTACTTC,CASSFLLSETQYF
TRBV7-2,TRBD1,TRBJ1-1,many,TGTGCCAGCAGCCCAGCCGACAGGGTACTTGTAACTGAAGCTTTCTTT,CASSPADRVLVTEAFF
TRBV7-8,NA,TRBJ2-3,many,TGTGCCAGCAGCCCCGCGATGGATACGCAGTATTTT,CASSPAMDTQYF
TRBV6-2/TRBV6-3,NA,TRBJ1-1,many,TGTGCCAGCAGTTCGACCATCCCGGGACACATCACTGAAGCTTTCTTT,CASSSTIPGHITEAFF
TRBV20-1,NA,TRBJ1-5,NA,TGCAGTGCTAGTCAGGGAGTATCAGCTCAGCCCCAGCATTTT,CSASQGVSAQPQHF
TRBV6-2/TRBV6-3,NA,TRBJ2-4,NA,TGTGCCAGCAGAAAGGGCCCTCTAGCCAAAAACATTCAGTACTTC,CASRKGPLAKNIQYF
TRBV7-2,NA,TRBJ2-3,many,TGTGCCAGCAGCTTAGCCCCGGATGCTAGCACAGATACGCAGTATTTT,CASSLAPDASTDTQYF